This T cell receptor beta chain was profiled in a study of PD-L1 blockade in urothelial cancer. Study background: Samples of blood were analyzed 3 weeks (second dose) and 6 weeks after treatment start. Study-wide results and caveats: Better progression-free and overall survival followed lower pretreatment blood clonality.

Worth noting for this clone: The antigen is not known.

Germline V lookup: CDR1 SGHDT, CDR2 YYEEEE. The CDR3 runs to 15 residues. Trimming left V 4 bases short and J 2 bases short, with 15 bases between. Some clones are missing from TCRdb's copy, which holds only in-frame ones; the method was immunoSEQ multiplex PCR. The sample gives 12,000 to 15,000 clones, roughly 88% of which show up once; nearly 15% is in the top ten. This clonotype was sampled from a man between 65 and 85 years old with urothelial cancer. The chain recombines TRBV5-6 with TRBJ1-2; maybe TRBD1 (6 bases). The sequencing here drew on PBMCs, taken around atezolizumab (anti-PD-L1) treatment. CDR3 amino acids: CASSLSGTSNYGYTF. The CDR3 bases are TGTGCCAGCAGCCTCTCAGGGACATCGAACTATGGCTACACCTTC.